This is a list of T cell receptor beta chains from one sample in a study of OX40 agonist ivuxolimab in advanced cancers. Some clones are missing from TCRdb's copy, which holds only in-frame ones; the method was immunoSEQ multiplex PCR. The sample contains 45,000 to 60,000 clones, roughly 89% of which appear only once. The specimen comprised CD4+ or CD8+ T cells sorted from blood, sampled in a trial of the OX40 agonist ivuxolimab. The receptors derive from an adult with an advanced solid tumor such as melanoma, head and neck, liver or kidney cancer. Each CDR3 is given with its conserved first and last residue. Fields, in order: J gene, D gene, V gene, clone size, CDR3 DNA, CDR3 protein. D genes are given only for firm matches. Clone size is stated in some rows and not others, as once, few, many or a class when expanded.

J gene: TRBJ2-7; D gene: TRBD1; V gene: TRBV5-4; clone size: -; CDR3 DNA: TGTGCCAGCAGCTTCACAGGGGGCTCCTACGAGCAGTACTTC; CDR3 protein: CASSFTGGSYEQYF
J gene: TRBJ2-5; D gene: TRBD2; V gene: TRBV29-1; clone size: -; CDR3 DNA: TGCAGCGTTGTGGGAGCGGGAGGTAGCGAGACCCAGTACTTC; CDR3 protein: CSVVGAGGSETQYF
J gene: TRBJ2-7; D gene: -; V gene: TRBV28; clone size: -; CDR3 DNA: TGTGCCAGCAGTTTAGCAACAGGCTCCTACGAGCAGTACTTC; CDR3 protein: CASSLATGSYEQYF
J gene: TRBJ2-7; D gene: TRBD2; V gene: TRBV5-6; clone size: -; CDR3 DNA: TGTGCCAGCGGACGGGGGGTACCCTACGAGCAGTACTTC; CDR3 protein: CASGRGVPYEQYF
J gene: TRBJ2-2; D gene: -; V gene: TRBV29-1; clone size: -; CDR3 DNA: TGCAGCGTTGAATTAGTGGGTACCGGGGAGCTGTTTTTT; CDR3 protein: CSVELVGTGELFF
J gene: TRBJ2-4; D gene: -; V gene: TRBV11-2; clone size: -; CDR3 DNA: TGTGCCAGCAGCCCCTGGGGGGGCGAAGTTGACATTCAGTACTTC; CDR3 protein: CASSPWGGEVDIQYF
J gene: TRBJ2-7; D gene: -; V gene: TRBV5-4; clone size: few; CDR3 DNA: TGTGCCAGCAGCTCAGGCCGGGACACAGACTACGAGCAGTACTTC; CDR3 protein: CASSSGRDTDYEQYF
J gene: TRBJ1-2; D gene: -; V gene: TRBV5-4; clone size: -; CDR3 DNA: TGTGCCAGCAGCTTGGGGGGCCCGGAAGGCTACACCTTC; CDR3 protein: CASSLGGPEGYTF
J gene: TRBJ2-7; D gene: TRBD1; V gene: TRBV28; clone size: -; CDR3 DNA: TGTGCCAGCAGCCGACAGGGACCCACCTACGAGCAGTACTTC; CDR3 protein: CASSRQGPTYEQYF
J gene: TRBJ2-6; D gene: -; V gene: TRBV9; clone size: -; CDR3 DNA: TGTGCCAGCAGTCAGAGGGCCGGGGCCAACGTCCTGACTTTC; CDR3 protein: CASSQRAGANVLTF
J gene: TRBJ2-1; D gene: TRBD2; V gene: TRBV6-5; clone size: -; CDR3 DNA: TGTGCCAGCAGTATAGCGGGAGGACTCTACAATGAGCAGTTCTTC; CDR3 protein: CASSIAGGLYNEQFF
J gene: TRBJ2-2; D gene: -; V gene: TRBV28; clone size: -; CDR3 DNA: TGTGCCAGCAGTTCGGCAGGCCATCCCGGGGAGCTGTTTTTT; CDR3 protein: CASSSAGHPGELFF
J gene: TRBJ1-2; D gene: -; V gene: TRBV14; clone size: -; CDR3 DNA: TGTGCCAGCAGCCAAGTCCCAAACTATGGCTACACCTTC; CDR3 protein: CASSQVPNYGYTF
J gene: TRBJ2-7; D gene: -; V gene: TRBV9; clone size: once; CDR3 DNA: TGTGCCAGCAGCGTAGCTCCAGGGGCGTACGAGCAGTACTTC; CDR3 protein: CASSVAPGAYEQYF
J gene: TRBJ2-4; D gene: TRBD2; V gene: TRBV15; clone size: -; CDR3 DNA: TGTGCCACCAGCCCTAGCGGGGGGGCCAAAAACATTCAGTACTTC; CDR3 protein: CATSPSGGAKNIQYF
J gene: TRBJ2-2; D gene: TRBD2; V gene: TRBV4-2; clone size: -; CDR3 DNA: TGTGCCAGCAGCCAAGAACTGACTAGCGGGGCCGCCGGGGAGCTGTTTTTT; CDR3 protein: CASSQELTSGAAGELFF
J gene: TRBJ1-2; D gene: -; V gene: TRBV9; clone size: -; CDR3 DNA: TGTGCCAGCAGCGTAGGCGAGGGTACGGACTATGGCTACACCTTC; CDR3 protein: CASSVGEGTDYGYTF
J gene: TRBJ2-1; D gene: -; V gene: TRBV29-1; clone size: -; CDR3 DNA: TGCAGCGTTGACCATATGGGACTTCCTAAACACAATGAGCAGTTCTTC; CDR3 protein: CSVDHMGLPKHNEQFF
J gene: TRBJ1-2; D gene: TRBD1; V gene: TRBV27; clone size: -; CDR3 DNA: TGTGCCAGCAGTGTGACAGGGGGAAACTATGGCTACACCTTC; CDR3 protein: CASSVTGGNYGYTF
J gene: TRBJ1-2; D gene: -; V gene: TRBV27; clone size: -; CDR3 DNA: TGTGCCAGCAGTCCTCCTCCCCCTCCCTATGGCTACACCTTC; CDR3 protein: CASSPPPPPYGYTF
J gene: TRBJ1-4; D gene: -; V gene: TRBV2; clone size: -; CDR3 DNA: TGTGCCAGCAGTGAGGGGAGGAACTCCGAAAAACTGTTTTTT; CDR3 protein: CASSEGRNSEKLFF
J gene: TRBJ2-3; D gene: TRBD1; V gene: TRBV5-1; clone size: -; CDR3 DNA: TGCGCCAGCAGCTTGGGGACAGGGGCGGGAGATACGCAGTATTTT; CDR3 protein: CASSLGTGAGDTQYF
J gene: TRBJ2-1; D gene: TRBD2; V gene: TRBV13; clone size: -; CDR3 DNA: TGTGCCAGCAGCACCGGGACTAGCGGCTCCTACAATGAGCAGTTCTTC; CDR3 protein: CASSTGTSGSYNEQFF
J gene: TRBJ1-1; D gene: -; V gene: TRBV27; clone size: -; CDR3 DNA: TGTGCCAGCAGGCAAGCAGGGATCACTGAAGCTTTCTTT; CDR3 protein: CASRQAGITEAFF
J gene: TRBJ1-1; D gene: -; V gene: TRBV27; clone size: -; CDR3 DNA: TGTGCCAGCAGTTTATTGGGGGGGGAGAACACTGAAGCTTTCTTT; CDR3 protein: CASSLLGGENTEAFF
J gene: TRBJ2-1; D gene: -; V gene: TRBV20-1; clone size: -; CDR3 DNA: TGCAGTGCTAGAGAGGGGAATGAGCAGTTCTTC; CDR3 protein: CSAREGNEQFF
J gene: TRBJ2-5; D gene: -; V gene: TRBV6-1; clone size: -; CDR3 DNA: TGTGCCAGCAGTGGGTGGGAAGAGACCCAGTACTTC; CDR3 protein: CASSGWEETQYF
J gene: TRBJ2-3; D gene: -; V gene: TRBV5-4; clone size: -; CDR3 DNA: TGTGCCAGCAGCTCCCCCGGCACAGATACGCAGTATTTT; CDR3 protein: CASSSPGTDTQYF